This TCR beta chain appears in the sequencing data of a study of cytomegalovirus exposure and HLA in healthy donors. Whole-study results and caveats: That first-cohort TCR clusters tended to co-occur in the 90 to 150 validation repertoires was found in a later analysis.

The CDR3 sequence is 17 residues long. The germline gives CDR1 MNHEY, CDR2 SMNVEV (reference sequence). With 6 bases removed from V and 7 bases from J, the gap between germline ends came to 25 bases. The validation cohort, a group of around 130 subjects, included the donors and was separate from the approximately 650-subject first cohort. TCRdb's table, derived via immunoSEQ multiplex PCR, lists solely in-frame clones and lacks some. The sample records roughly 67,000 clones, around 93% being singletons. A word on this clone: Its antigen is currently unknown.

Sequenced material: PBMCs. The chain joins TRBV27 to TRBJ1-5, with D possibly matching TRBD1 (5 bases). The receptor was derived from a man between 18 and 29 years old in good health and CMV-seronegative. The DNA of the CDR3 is TGTGCCAGCAGAATGCTCGGATTCGGGGGGATTTGGCAGCCCCAGCATTTT. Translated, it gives CASRMLGFGGIWQPQHF.